The 10 T cell receptor beta chains listed next were all sequenced from one sample in a study of blood T cells in healthy people across ages. Through a sample-barcoded 5' primer and a J-beta primer mix, a second PCR was run for roughly 6 to 12 cycles. Each CDR3 protein is one row after TCRdb ran MiXCR on the 5' RACE reads. The sample lists 750,000 to 950,000 distinct CDR3 sequences, 25% to 30% occurring once. These records were also assigned to another study, of T cells of mothers and their children.

The sequencing sample was made of blood. The origin of the receptors is a boy younger than 18 in good health.

The V gene is TRBV29-1, the J gene TRBJ2-2, with a possible D match to TRBD1 (5 bases). Looked up from germline, CDR1 is SQVTM and CDR2 is ANQGSEA. The CDR3 contains 11 residues. V lost 5 bases to trimming and J lost 7 bases, with 8 bases between them. Here the CDR3 DNA reads TGCAGCGTTCTCAGGGACGGGGAGCTGTTTTTT. This encodes CSVLRDGELFF.

V is TRBV5-6 and J is TRBJ2-5, with D tentatively TRBD2 (6 bases). The J call is uncertain, as TRBJ2-1 better fits the DNA end. There are 17 residues in the CDR3. Germline values: CDR1 SGHDT, CDR2 YYEEEE. The CDR3 DNA follows: TGTGCCAGCAGCCGGCCGGGACTCCAAGCTTTCGACAATGAGCAGTTCTTC. It codes for CASSRPGLQAFDNEQFF.

This clonotype was seen a few times. The V call is TRBV7-2, the J call TRBJ1-5; 7 nucleotides line up with TRBD1. This CDR3 has 15 residues. The germline V gene encodes CDR1 SGHTA and CDR2 FQGNSA. V shed 6 bases and J 5 bases; nucleotides not matched to a gene: 10. The CDR3 protein is CASRVETGSHQPQHF. The CDR3 DNA sequence: TGTGCCAGCAGAGTAGAGACAGGGTCTCATCAGCCCCAGCATTTT.

V and J are TRBV7-2 and TRBJ1-4; D is unresolved. The germline V gene has CDR1 SGHTA and CDR2 FQGNSA. The CDR3 runs 14 residues. V lost 6 bases and J lost 0, with 8 bases in between. The CDR3 sequence is CASRLTTTNEKLFF. The CDR3 nucleotides read TGTGCCAGCAGACTCACCACAACTAATGAAAAACTGTTTTTT.

This clonotype was seen only a few times. This chain uses TRBV18 with TRBJ2-2; D is perhaps TRBD2 (6 bases). This CDR3 has 15 amino acids. Germline V gene sequence: CDR1 KGHSH, CDR2 LQKENI. Trimming removed 3 bases from V and 0 bases from J, with 8 bases in between. The CDR3 protein is CASSPTGANTGELFF. Written as DNA, the CDR3 is TGTGCCAGCTCACCGACGGGGGCGAACACCGGGGAGCTGTTTTTT.

This clonotype was seen only a few times. This chain connects TRBV28 to TRBJ2-7; 10 nucleotides match TRBD2. Germline trimming cut 9 bases from V and 3 bases from J; bases unmatched to any gene: 8. CDR1 and CDR2 from the germline V gene are MDHEN and SYDVKM. This CDR3 is built from 14 residues. In nucleotides, the CDR3 is TGTGCCAGTAACTCCGGGACTAGCGTCTACGAGCAGTACTTC. Encoded protein: CASNSGTSVYEQYF.

The J gene is TRBJ2-5, the V gene TRBV12-3 or TRBV12-4; D unclear. With the DNA end fitting TRBJ2-1 better, the J assignment may be wrong. This CDR3 comprises 14 residues. CDR3: CASSFSPGRDEQFF. The CDR3 nucleotides read TGTGCCAGCAGTTTCTCCCCAGGAAGGGATGAGCAGTTCTTC.

This chain connects TRBV10-3 to TRBJ2-5; 9 nucleotides line up with TRBD2. The germline V gene has CDR1 ENHRY and CDR2 SYGVKD. CDR3 length equals 14 residues. V was clipped by 3 bases and J by 5 bases; unmatched bases: 4. The CDR3 sequence: CAISDLAGAETQYF. CDR3 DNA sequence: TGTGCCATCAGTGATTTAGCGGGGGCTGAGACCCAGTACTTC.

The chain links TRBV2 to TRBJ2-5; D might be TRBD2 (6 bases). The CDR3 length is 15 residues. V was clipped by 6 bases and J by 5 bases, with 19 bases between them. Germline lookup yields CDR1 SNHLY and CDR2 FYNNEI. CDR3 amino acids: CASSNDLGGSETQYF. CDR3 coding DNA: TGTGCCAGCAGCAATGACCTGGGGGGATCTGAGACCCAGTACTTC.

The rearrangement uses TRBV12-3 or TRBV12-4 and TRBJ2-1; TRBD1 matches 7 bases. The trim removed 1 base at V and 2 bases at J, leaving 2 bases unmatched. The CDR3 sequence is 15 residues long. CDR3 bases: TGTGCCAGCAGTTTAGGGGACAGACCCTACAATGAGCAGTTCTTC. Encoded protein: CASSLGDRPYNEQFF.